These 23 T cell receptor beta chains share one sample of origin, sequenced in a study of OX40 agonist ivuxolimab in advanced cancers. Libraries were constructed by the immunoSEQ multiplex PCR assay. The table was pulled from immuneACCESS by TCRdb, which kept in-frame rearrangements only. Such tables lose some clones; where checked, under half of the loss comes from unresolved V genes, and the rest has no known cause. The sample records roughly 89,000 clones, around 90% of which are singletons. Jointly, the top ten make up about 0.35% of the sample. Source: CD4+ or CD8+ T cells sorted from blood, taken in a trial of the OX40 agonist ivuxolimab. These receptors all stem from an adult with an advanced solid tumor such as melanoma, head and neck, liver or kidney cancer.

V usage is TRBV4-3 and J usage is TRBJ2-1, with 10 bases that match TRBD2. The CDR3 totals 16 residues. Germline V gives CDR1 LGHNA, CDR2 YSLEER. Trimming removed 4 bases from V and 4 bases from J; junction bases left unmatched: 7. This chain's CDR3 is CASSRRLAGEYNEQFF. In DNA, the CDR3 is TGCGCCAGCAGCCGACGACTAGCGGGTGAATACAATGAGCAGTTCTTC.

As regards this clone: The same CDR3 is also encoded by other DNA sequences in this sample. The CDR3 DNA sequence: TGTGCCAGCTCACCCGGACTAGCGGGAGGCGATGAGCAGTTCTTC. Residues: CASSPGLAGGDEQFF. The V gene is TRBV18, the J gene TRBJ2-1, with TRBD2 identical over 14 bases. The CDR3 covers 15 residues. CDR1 is KGHSH and CDR2 is LQKENI in the germline V gene. Trimming at V came to 3 bases and at J to 8 bases, leaving 3 bases not matched to a gene.

CDR3 DNA sequence: TGTGCCAGCTCACCCTCTAGCGGGGGCTACGAGCAGTACTTC. Translation gives CASSPSSGGYEQYF. The chain uses TRBV18 and TRBJ2-7; 10 nucleotides line up with TRBD2. The CDR3 has 14 amino acids. The V gene end was trimmed by 3 bases and the J gene end by 3 bases; junction bases not matched to a gene: 2. Germline CDR1 is KGHSH and CDR2 is LQKENI. Full variable domain (remainder filled in from reference TRBV18 and TRBJ2-7): NAGVMQNPRHLVRRRGQEARLRCSPMKGHSHVYWYRQLPEEGLKFMVYLQKENIIDESGMPKERFSAEFPKEGPSILRIQQVVRGDSAAYFCASSPSSGGYEQYFGPGTRLTVT.

The V call is TRBV7-8, the J call TRBJ1-5, with no clear D. The CDR3 runs to 14 residues. The ends were cut back, 4 bases at V and 6 bases at J, with 13 bases in the middle. Germline V gene sequence: CDR1 SGHVS, CDR2 FQNEAQ. DNA of the CDR3: TGTGCCAGCAGCTCCTTAACGGGAACTCAGCCCCAGCATTTT. It specifies CASSSLTGTQPQHF.

V and J are TRBV6-5 and TRBJ1-1; TRBD1 aligns across 9 bases. The V gene's germline CDR1 is MNHEY and CDR2 SVGAGI. The CDR3 consists of 15 residues. Germline trimming cut 5 bases from V and 11 bases from J; bases unmatched to any gene: 15. CDR3 protein: CASSPTTGGNRGAFF. The CDR3 region has the DNA TGTGCCAGCAGTCCAACAACAGGGGGCAATCGTGGCGCTTTCTTT.

The J gene is TRBJ2-2, the V gene TRBV7-2; a weak D match, TRBD2 (5 bases). The length of the CDR3 is 16 residues. Germline V lookup: CDR1 SGHTA, CDR2 FQGNSA. The V gene lost 1 base and the J gene lost 5 bases, with 14 bases spanning the gap. The CDR3 region is CASSLVGAPGTGELFF. In DNA form, the CDR3 reads TGTGCCAGCAGCTTAGTCGGAGCCCCGGGAACCGGGGAGCTGTTTTTT.

The V call is TRBV7-9, the J call TRBJ2-5; TRBD2 aligns across 7 bases. CDR3 length: 14 amino acids. Germline lookup yields CDR1 SEHNR and CDR2 FQNEAQ (reference sequence). V shed 2 bases, J shed 4 bases, and the junction held 4 bases outside the gene matches. CDR3 sequence reads: CASSLLIAGETQYF. The DNA of the CDR3 is TGTGCCAGCAGCTTATTGATAGCGGGAGAGACCCAGTACTTC. The variable domain in full, with the rest retrieved from reference TRBV7-9 and TRBJ2-5, is DTGVSQNPRHKITKRGQNVTFRCDPISEHNRLYWYRQTLGQGPEFLTYFQNEAQLEKSRLLSDRFSAERPKGSFSTLEIQRTEQGDSAMYLCASSLLIAGETQYFGPGTRLLVL.

This chain connects TRBV7-4 to TRBJ2-1; 8 bases fit TRBD2. The CDR3 runs 15 residues. Germline CDR1 SGHVT, CDR2 SQSDAQ. With 6 bases clipped from V and 7 bases from J, the junction kept 11 bases outside the gene matches. The CDR3 reads CASSIRRGRWNEQFF. DNA for the CDR3: TGTGCCAGCAGTATTAGGCGCGGGAGGTGGAATGAGCAGTTCTTC.

Regarding this clone: Additional DNA sequences in this sample encode the identical CDR3. The V and J genes are TRBV5-1 and TRBJ2-2, with D perhaps assigned TRBD1 or TRBD2 (5 bases each). The V gene's germline CDR1 is SGHRS and CDR2 YFSETQ. Trimming pared 8 bases from V and 4 bases from J, leaving 18 bases between. The CDR3 has 15 amino acids. CDR3 sequence: CASSADSSGTGELFF. The CDR3 DNA sequence: TGCGCCAGTAGCGCTGACAGTTCGGGCACCGGGGAGCTGTTTTTT.

V gene TRBV6-1 combines with J gene TRBJ1-5, with D hard to call. Trimming removed 10 bases from V and 2 bases from J, with 12 bases in between. CDR3 size: 13 residues. The germline V gene encodes CDR1 MNHNS and CDR2 SASEGT. The CDR3 sequence: CATQDGGNQPQHF. The DNA for the CDR3 is TGTGCCACCCAGGACGGAGGCAATCAGCCCCAGCATTTT.

On this clone itself: One end of the junction fails to match germline, which may point to a read error. The chain carries TRBV7-2 and TRBJ2-7, with a possible D match to TRBD2 (8 bases). The CDR3 has 11 residues. CDR1 SGHTA and CDR2 FQGNSA come from the germline V gene. CDR3 sequence reads: CASSRGGQSFF. The CDR3 coding sequence is TGTGCCAGCAGTCGGGGGGGACAGAGTTTCTTC.

V gene TRBV14 combines with J gene TRBJ2-1; 7 bases match TRBD2. The germline V gene encodes CDR1 SGHDN and CDR2 FVKESK. This CDR3 comprises 15 residues. Trimming removed 4 bases from V and 3 bases from J; junction bases left unmatched: 6. CDR3 sequence reads: CASSPGKRDYNEQFF. Written as DNA, the CDR3 is TGTGCCAGCAGCCCCGGGAAGCGGGACTACAATGAGCAGTTCTTC. The variable domain in full, with the rest retrieved from reference TRBV14 and TRBJ2-1, is EAGVTQFPSHSVIEKGQTVTLRCDPISGHDNLYWYRRVMGKEIKFLLHFVKESKQDESGMPNNRFLAERTGGTYSTLKVQPAELEDSGVYFCASSPGKRDYNEQFFGPGTRLTVL.

The gene calls are TRBV7-2 and TRBJ2-5, with 9 bases that match TRBD1. Germline V CDR1 and CDR2: SGHTA, FQGNSA. The CDR3 loop spans 15 amino acids. Germline trimming cut 4 bases from V and 4 bases from J; bases unmatched to any gene: 7. The CDR3 reads CASSSGQGGTETQYF. The CDR3 DNA reads as TGTGCCAGCAGCTCGGGACAGGGAGGGACAGAGACCCAGTACTTC.

The chain's CDR3 is CASSLGSSTDTQYF. DNA for the CDR3: TGTGCCAGCAGCTTAGGATCTAGCACAGATACGCAGTATTTT. The V gene is TRBV7-9, the J gene TRBJ2-3; D unresolved. CDR1 is SEHNR and CDR2 is FQNEAQ in the germline V gene (reference sequence). The CDR3 runs to 14 residues. V lost 1 base, J lost 0 bases, and 5 bases lay in between.

This clone showed up just once. The gene calls are TRBV18 and TRBJ1-2; weak D call: TRBD1 (5 bases). Deletions cut 3 bases from V and 6 bases from J, with 20 bases between. Germline values: CDR1 KGHSH, CDR2 LQKENI. The CDR3 runs to 16 residues. The CDR3 DNA reads as TGTGCCAGCTCACCCCTCCGGGACTCTCCGGGAAATGGCTACACCTTC. Amino acids: CASSPLRDSPGNGYTF.

In regard to this clone: Relative to the germline gene, one junction end is altered; a read error may explain this. Other DNA sequences within the sample encode an identical CDR3. The J gene is TRBJ2-4, the V gene TRBV6-6, with a possible D match to TRBD1 (5 bases). CDR3 size: 15 residues. Germline loops: CDR1 MNHNY, CDR2 SVGAGI (reference sequence). The CDR3 here is CASTPGHSAKNIQYF. CDR3 bases: TGTGCCAGCACCCCAGGACATTCGGCCAAAAACATTCAGTATTTC.

The genes are TRBV2 and TRBJ1-1; TRBD1 matches at 7 bases. This CDR3 comprises 13 residues. From germline, CDR1 is SNHLY and CDR2 FYNNEI. V shed 8 bases, J shed 4 bases, and the junction held 7 bases outside the gene matches. The CDR3 region is CASVQGISTEAFF. The DNA of the CDR3 is TGTGCCAGCGTACAGGGGATTAGCACTGAAGCTTTCTTT. The variable domain in full, with the rest retrieved from reference TRBV2 and TRBJ1-1, is EPEVTQTPSHQVTQMGQEVILRCVPISNHLYFYWYRQILGQKVEFLVSFYNNEISEKSEIFDDQFSVERPDGSNFTLKIRSTKLEDSAMYFCASVQGISTEAFFGQGTRLTVV.

The chain couples TRBV4-2 to TRBJ2-7; 9 bases agree with TRBD2. The J segment lost 6 bases and the V segment lost 0 bases, leaving 9 bases of the junction unmatched. The length of the CDR3 is 16 residues. Germline V gene data show CDR1 as LGHNA and CDR2 as YNFKEQ. The CDR3 spells CASSQDTWREGAEQYF. In DNA, the CDR3 is TGTGCCAGCAGCCAAGATACCTGGCGGGAGGGCGCCGAGCAGTACTTC.

The rearrangement uses TRBV14 and TRBJ2-3; D call uncertain. There are 14 residues in the CDR3. V was pared by 3 bases and J by 4 bases, with 11 bases between. Per germline, CDR1 SGHDN and CDR2 FVKESK. CDR3 DNA: TGTGCCAGCAGCCAGTCTGAGCGAGCAGATACGCAGTATTTT. Its protein is CASSQSERADTQYF. The variable domain in full, completed from reference TRBV14 and TRBJ2-3, reads EAGVTQFPSHSVIEKGQTVTLRCDPISGHDNLYWYRRVMGKEIKFLLHFVKESKQDESGMPNNRFLAERTGGTYSTLKVQPAELEDSGVYFCASSQSERADTQYFGPGTRLTVL.

The chain carries TRBV10-3 and TRBJ2-7; the match to TRBD1 covers 11 bases. The CDR3 is 12 residues long. Germline CDR1 reads ENHRY; CDR2 reads SYGVKD. The ends lost 4 bases at V and 11 bases at J; junction bases unmatched: 4. CDR3 sequence (DNA): TGTGCCATCAGTGCCGGACAGGGGGCTAAGTACTTC. Amino acids: CAISAGQGAKYF.

The CDR3, as DNA: TGTGCCATTACCTATTCCTTCGTAGCGGGAATCTACGAGCAGTACTTC. Protein product: CAITYSFVAGIYEQYF. The V call is TRBV27, the J call TRBJ2-7; 8 bases are shared with TRBD2. Looked up from germline, CDR1 is MNHEY and CDR2 is SMNVEV (reference sequence). CDR3 size: 16 residues. V was clipped by 10 bases and J by 3 bases; unmatched bases: 17.

The gene calls are TRBV28 and TRBJ2-7, with 7 bases fitting TRBD2. This CDR3 region has 15 residues. The germline V gene encodes CDR1 MDHEN and CDR2 SYDVKM. J gave up 1 base and V 6 bases, and 9 bases lay outside the gene matches. The CDR3 sequence is CASSPGVAGSYEQYF. CDR3 in DNA: TGTGCCAGCAGCCCTGGAGTAGCGGGTTCCTACGAGCAGTACTTC.

Written as DNA, the CDR3 is TGTGCCAGTAGTATATATCGGGTCGGACTGATAGTTAGCAATCAGCCCCAGCATTTT. This gives the protein CASSIYRVGLIVSNQPQHF. The chain is built from TRBV19 and TRBJ1-5; D gene uncertain. In germline, CDR1 is LNHDA, CDR2 SQIVND (reference sequence). The V end lost 2 bases, the J end lost 0 bases, and 20 bases lay between the germline ends. This CDR3 comprises 19 residues.